The rows below give T cell receptor beta chains drawn from one sample of a study of T cell changes during pregnancy in multiple sclerosis. Sequenced by immunoSEQ multiplex PCR; TCRdb stores in-frame clones only, minus some. The sample has about 12,000 clones, about 93% seen once. This sample comprised CD4+ T cells from peripheral blood mononuclear cells, obtained before pregnancy. The receptors shown here come from a female donor with multiple sclerosis, enrolled in a pregnancy study. Each CDR3 is given with its conserved first and last residue. Each record gives: clone size, D gene, CDR3 length, V gene, J gene, CDR3 DNA, CDR3 protein. D genes are given only for firm matches. Rows give clone size only sometimes, using once, few, many, or a class for an expanded clone.

>-|-|13|TRBV5-1|TRBJ2-5
TGCGCCAGCAGCTTGGGTCCCGAGGGGACCCAGTACTTC
CASSLGPEGTQYF
>-|-|16|TRBV5-6|TRBJ2-1
TGTGCCAGCAGCGGGGGTCAGGGGAACTCCTACAATGAGCAGTTCTTC
CASSGGQGNSYNEQFF
>-|-|15|TRBV4-1|TRBJ2-2
TGCGCCAGCAGCCTTTTAGACAGGAACACCGGGGAGCTGTTTTTT
CASSLLDRNTGELFF
>-|TRBD1|15|TRBV5-4|TRBJ1-4
TGTGCCAGCAGCTACACCGGGACAGCTAATGAAAAACTGTTTTTT
CASSYTGTANEKLFF
>-|-|14|TRBV6-5|TRBJ1-2
TGTGCCAGTAATACTCGACAGAATCACTATGGCTACACCTTC
CASNTRQNHYGYTF
>-|-|15|TRBV7-9|TRBJ2-7
TGTGCCAGCAGCCCCGCTTTTCGGAAGGCAGGGGAGCAGTACTTC
CASSPAFRKAGEQYF
>-|-|14|TRBV5-4|TRBJ2-7
TGTGCCAGCAGCTTCAGGGGACGGCTCTACGAGCAGTACTTC
CASSFRGRLYEQYF
>-|TRBD1|17|TRBV5-8|TRBJ2-1
TGTGCCAGCAGCTTGGGCGCAGGGGGCGGCTCCTACAATGAGCAGTTCTTC
CASSLGAGGGSYNEQFF
>-|TRBD2|13|TRBV6-5|TRBJ2-7
TGTGCCAGCAGCAGGACTAGCGACTACGAGCAGTACTTC
CASSRTSDYEQYF
>once|TRBD1|15|TRBV5-4|TRBJ2-2
TGTGCCAGCAGCCTTGACAGGGGGAACACCGGGGAGCTGTTTTTT
CASSLDRGNTGELFF
>-|-|16|TRBV11-3|TRBJ2-2
TGTGCCAGCAGCTTGCGTCCGCCACAGTCCACCGGGGAGCTGTTTTTT
CASSLRPPQSTGELFF
>-|TRBD1|16|TRBV13|TRBJ1-1
TGTGCCAGCAGCTTATTAGGGGGCGCAGGTTTCACTGAAGCTTTCTTT
CASSLLGGAGFTEAFF
>-|-|15|TRBV27|TRBJ2-5
TGTGCCAGCAGTTCCCTGGCAGGGTATCAAGAGACCCAGTACTTC
CASSSLAGYQETQYF
>-|-|15|TRBV5-5|TRBJ1-2
TGTGCCAGCAGATTCGGAGGGGCTCCCAACTATGGCTACACCTTC
CASRFGGAPNYGYTF
>-|-|15|TRBV4-1|TRBJ1-4
TGCGCCAGCAGCCAAGACAGGTATCAAGGGGCCCGGACCTTTTTT
CASSQDRYQGARTFF
>-|TRBD1|15|TRBV5-5|TRBJ2-7
TGTGCCAGCAGCTGGGGACAGGACAGCTCCTACGAGCAGTACTTC
CASSWGQDSSYEQYF
>-|TRBD1|16|TRBV5-4|TRBJ2-3
TGTGCCAGCAGCGTGCCACCGGGACAGGGGAGAGATACGCAGTATTTT
CASSVPPGQGRDTQYF
>-|TRBD2|15|TRBV7-9|TRBJ2-1
TGTGCCAGCAGCTTACTGTCTAGCGGTATAGGGGAGCAGTTCTTC
CASSLLSSGIGEQFF
>-|TRBD2|16|TRBV19|TRBJ2-1
TGTGCCAGTAGTTGGGGGACTAGCGGGGTATACAATGAGCAGTTCTTC
CASSWGTSGVYNEQFF
>-|-|17|TRBV5-4|TRBJ2-3
TGTGCCAGCAGCTTGGCGCGGTCCGGAGAAGGCACAGATACGCAGTATTTT
CASSLARSGEGTDTQYF